This passage covers 9 T cell receptor beta chains from one sample sequenced in a study of graft-versus-host responses after intestinal transplantation. Profiling relied on immunoSEQ multiplex PCR, and the TCRdb table lists in-frame clones only, not all of them. Of roughly 110,000 clones in the sample, approximately 86% were seen once. Which antigens these TCRs recognize remains unknown. Sequenced here: unstimulated CD4+ T cells sorted from spleen or lymph node cells, sampled before transplant. Every receptor here comes from a human donor who was the organ donor for an intestinal transplant.

The chain is built from TRBV6-5 and TRBJ1-1, with D hard to call. Germline V gene sequence: CDR1 MNHEY, CDR2 SVGAGI. There are 12 residues in the CDR3. The V end was cut by 6 bases, the J end by 1 base, with 6 bases between. The CDR3 region is CASSSANTEAFF. As DNA, the CDR3 is TGTGCCAGCAGCTCGGCGAACACTGAAGCTTTCTTT.

The V gene is TRBV5-1, the J gene TRBJ2-1, with D possibly matching TRBD1 (5 bases). The length of the CDR3 is 16 residues. Germline CDR1 is SGHRS and CDR2 is YFSETQ. Trimming left V 5 bases short and J 7 bases short, with 22 bases between. The CDR3 coding sequence is TGCGCCAGCAGAGGGGTATTTCGCGGCCGAAATAATGAGCAGTTCTTC. Translation: CASRGVFRGRNNEQFF. The complete variable domain, with remaining parts taken from reference TRBV5-1 and TRBJ2-1, reads KAGVTQTPRYLIKTRGQQVTLSCSPISGHRSVSWYQQTPGQGLQFLFEYFSETQRNKGNFPGRFSGRQFSNSRSEMNVSTLELGDSALYLCASRGVFRGRNNEQFFGPGTRLTVL.

The chain links TRBV6-5 to TRBJ2-4; 8 nucleotides agree with TRBD2. The germline gives CDR1 MNHEY, CDR2 SVGAGI. The CDR3 extends over 15 amino acids. V was clipped by 2 bases and J by 7 bases; unmatched bases: 7. The CDR3 DNA reads as TGTGCCAGCAGTTACCGGGCTAGCGGGCTGAACATTCAGTACTTC. Amino acid sequence: CASSYRASGLNIQYF.

J is TRBJ2-5 and V is TRBV4-2; unclear D gene. Deletions cut 5 bases from V and 0 bases from J, with 7 bases between. The CDR3 sequence is 13 residues long. Germline CDR1 reads LGHNA; CDR2 reads YNFKEQ. The CDR3 spells CASSNWDQETQYF. The CDR3, as DNA: TGTGCCAGCAGCAACTGGGACCAAGAGACCCAGTACTTC.

V usage is TRBV6-5 and J usage is TRBJ1-1; D is ambiguous. Trimming took off 5 bases at V and 5 bases at J, with 18 bases between the two ends. This CDR3 contains 15 residues. Germline values: CDR1 MNHEY, CDR2 SVGAGI. The CDR3 DNA is TGTGCCAGCAGTGCATCACAGCTCCTAGGGACTGAAGCTTTCTTT. The encoded protein is CASSASQLLGTEAFF.

The V call is TRBV19, the J call TRBJ2-3; a possible D gene is TRBD1 (5 bases). With 6 bases removed from V and 0 bases from J, the gap between germline ends came to 16 bases. Germline CDR1 is LNHDA and CDR2 is SQIVND (reference sequence). CDR3 size: 16 residues. The CDR3 coding sequence is TGTGCCAGTAGAGACAGAGCGAGAGCGAGCACAGATACGCAGTATTTT. It translates to CASRDRARASTDTQYF.

The chain uses TRBV6-1 and TRBJ1-2; a possible D gene is TRBD1 (5 bases). Between the trimmed V and J ends, which lost 1 base and 2 bases, there was a span of 17 bases. CDR1 and CDR2 (germline): MNHNS, SASEGT. This CDR3 is built from 17 residues. This CDR3 reads CASSEGPGRQVNYGYTF. CDR3 nucleotides: TGTGCCAGCAGTGAAGGTCCAGGGCGCCAAGTAAACTATGGCTACACCTTC.

The chain employs TRBV6-6 and TRBJ1-6; D gene unclear. V was pared by 0 bases and J by 13 bases, with 19 bases between. The CDR3 loop spans 16 amino acids. Germline CDR1 MNHNY, CDR2 SVGAGI (reference sequence). This CDR3 reads CASSYSRPPASSPLHF. As DNA, the CDR3 is TGTGCCAGCAGTTACTCGAGACCTCCCGCAAGTTCGCCCCTCCACTTT.

This rearrangement joins TRBV7-8 to TRBJ2-3; TRBD1 might be the D (5 bases). The CDR3 is 17 amino acids. V was cut by 5 bases and J by 0 bases, with 18 bases left in between. Germline-derived CDR1 and CDR2 are SGHVS and FQNEAQ. The CDR3 loop reads CASSQRGRSPSTDTQYF. Here the CDR3 DNA reads TGTGCCAGCAGCCAAAGGGGTAGGAGCCCTAGCACAGATACGCAGTATTTT.